The 9 T cell receptor beta chains below were found in one sample sequenced in a study of regulatory T cells in long-lasting Graves disease. In building TCR beta libraries, iRepertoire HTBI primers were used together with Arm-PCR of CDR3 regions. One entry per CDR3 protein, called by TCRdb with MiXCR from the multiplex PCR reads. The sample has roughly 360,000 distinct CDR3 sequences, 10% to 15% seen once. The sample's time point: newly diagnosed GD, antithyroid drugs for less than 3 months. From RNA extracted from PBMCs, the TCR library was made. These same records also appear under a second study, on T cells in Graves' hyperthyroidism and ophthalmopathy.

Sequenced here: peripheral blood mononuclear cells (PBMCs), sampled at new diagnosis, from a patient treated with antithyroid drugs. These receptors came from a woman between 18 and 30 years old with Graves disease.

This clonotype was seen repeatedly, ten times or more. The rearrangement joins TRBV30 to TRBJ1-2; the D is unclear. CDR1 GTSNPN and CDR2 SVGIG come from the germline V gene (reference sequence). Trimming pared 2 bases from V and 7 bases from J, leaving 14 bases between. The CDR3 extends over 13 amino acids. This CDR3 reads CAWSQHLTAGYTF. The CDR3 coding sequence is TGTGCCTGGAGTCAACACTTAACCGCTGGCTACACCTTC.

This clonotype was seen only a few times. This chain links TRBV10-2 with TRBJ2-2; TRBD2 matches 7 bases. Losses at the gene ends were 3 bases for V and 4 bases for J; bases not matched to a gene: 5. Germline CDR1 and CDR2: WSHSY and SAAADI. The CDR3 runs to 15 residues. CDR3 coding DNA: TGCGCCAGCAGTGAAGTGGGAGGGCCCACCGGGGAGCTGTTTTTT. It codes for CASSEVGGPTGELFF.

The J gene is TRBJ1-4, the V gene TRBV6-5; 8 bases map to TRBD1. V shed 3 bases, J shed 7 bases, and the junction held 7 bases outside the gene matches. CDR3 size: 15 residues. CDR1 MNHEY and CDR2 SVGAGI come from the germline V gene. Here the CDR3 reads CASSYGRTGSEKLFF. CDR3 in DNA: TGTGCCAGCAGTTATGGTAGGACAGGGAGTGAAAAACTGTTTTTT.

Many counts were recorded for this clonotype. The J gene is TRBJ1-5, the V gene TRBV28; no clear D gene. Germline lookup yields CDR1 MDHEN and CDR2 SYDVKM. The CDR3 length is 11 residues. V was shortened by 8 bases and J by 9 bases, with 11 bases between the two germline ends. CDR3 residues: CASHFRGPQHF. In DNA, the CDR3 is TGTGCCAGCCACTTCCGCGGGCCCCAGCATTTT.

The chain joins TRBV4-3 to TRBJ2-5; 14 nucleotides align to TRBD2. The V gene's germline CDR1 is LGHNA and CDR2 YSLEER. After removal of 0 bases from V and 2 bases from J, the junction contained 8 bases not matched to a gene. This CDR3 is built from 19 residues. The CDR3 reads CASSQDLTSGGAGQETQYF. In DNA, the CDR3 is TGCGCCAGCAGCCAAGATTTGACTAGCGGGGGGGCCGGGCAAGAGACCCAGTACTTC.

The V call is TRBV10-3, the J call TRBJ2-1, with D tentatively TRBD2 (6 bases). Looked up from germline, CDR1 is ENHRY and CDR2 is SYGVKD. Deletions cut 4 bases from V and 2 bases from J, with 18 bases between. The CDR3 is made up of 17 amino acids. The CDR3, as DNA: TGTGCCATCAGTGCCTCTTTTGGGGGGAAGGCCTACAATGAGCAGTTCTTC. Its translation is CAISASFGGKAYNEQFF.

The sample holds many counts of this clonotype. The V call is TRBV11-2, the J call TRBJ1-1, with TRBD1 as a possible D gene (5 bases). This CDR3 is 14 amino acids long. Trimming stripped 2 bases from V and 1 base from J, with 8 bases between. Germline CDR1 is SGHAT and CDR2 is FQNNGV. CDR3 coding DNA: TGTGCCAGCAGCTTATTTCAGGGGAACACTGAAGCTTTCTTT. The encoded protein is CASSLFQGNTEAFF.

This clonotype was recorded at least ten times. This chain uses TRBV28 with TRBJ2-5; D is possibly TRBD2 (5 bases). Germline assignment: CDR1 MDHEN and CDR2 SYDVKM. CDR3 size: 14 residues. The ends were cut back, 7 bases at V and 4 bases at J, with 16 bases in the middle. The CDR3 DNA is TGTGCCAGCACCACCACTAGAAGCCGAGAGACCCAGTACTTC. Translation: CASTTTRSRETQYF.

This clonotype was seen at least ten times. CDR3 loop: CASTKGPQETQYF. CDR3 nucleotide sequence: TGTGCCAGCACCAAGGGACCTCAAGAGACCCAGTACTTC. The chain couples TRBV6-1 to TRBJ2-5, with D perhaps being TRBD1 or TRBD2 (5 bases each). The germline V and J ends were trimmed by 7 bases and 2 bases, with 11 bases remaining between them. This CDR3 comprises 13 residues. CDR1 MNHNS and CDR2 SASEGT come from the germline V gene.